The following is a T cell receptor beta chain sequence with its context. What it recognizes is unknown. The germline CDR1 and CDR2 sequences are LGHNA and YSLEER. This CDR3 is built from 15 residues. V gave up 0 bases and J gave up 7 bases, with 15 bases separating them. The entry originates in a study of T cells after yellow fever vaccination. Study-wide findings and caveats: Sorted repertoires could include abundant contaminating clonotypes from bulk cells. Across the CD4 and CD8 compartments, a small share of clonotypes was present in both.

In making TCR cDNA, 5'RACE template switching added a universal primer site and UMIs to it. Each CDR3 protein is one row after TCRdb ran MiXCR on the 5' RACE reads. Of 250,000 to 350,000 distinct CDR3 sequences in the sample, 3.5% to 4.5% were seen once. The source was PBMCs, collected 15 days after the yellow fever booster vaccination. This receptor was identified in a man aged 18 to 30 who received the YFV17D yellow fever vaccine. The chain is built from TRBV4-3 and TRBJ2-5; D perhaps matches TRBD2 (6 bases). This CDR3 is CASSQDSSGDGTQYF. CDR3 in DNA: TGCGCCAGCAGCCAAGATAGTTCGGGGGATGGGACCCAGTACTTC.